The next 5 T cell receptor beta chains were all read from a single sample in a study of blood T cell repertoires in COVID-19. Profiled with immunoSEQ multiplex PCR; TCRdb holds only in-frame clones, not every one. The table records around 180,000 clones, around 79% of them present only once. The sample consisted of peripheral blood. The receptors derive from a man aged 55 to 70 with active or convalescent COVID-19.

CDR3 in amino acids: CASSAPGGIQYF. For the CDR3, the DNA is TGTGCCAGCAGTGCCCCCGGGGGGATTCAGTACTTC. The chain recombines TRBV2 with TRBJ2-4, with TRBD2 identical over 7 bases. The length of the CDR3 is 12 residues. V was clipped by 4 bases and J by 10 bases; unmatched bases: 4. The germline V gene has CDR1 SNHLY and CDR2 FYNNEI.

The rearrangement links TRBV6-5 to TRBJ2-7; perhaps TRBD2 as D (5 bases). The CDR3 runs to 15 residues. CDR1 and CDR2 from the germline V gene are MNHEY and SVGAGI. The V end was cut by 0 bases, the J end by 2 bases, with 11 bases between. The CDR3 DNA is TGTGCCAGCAGTTACTCCCGGGAACGCCCCTACGAGCAGTACTTC. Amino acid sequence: CASSYSRERPYEQYF.

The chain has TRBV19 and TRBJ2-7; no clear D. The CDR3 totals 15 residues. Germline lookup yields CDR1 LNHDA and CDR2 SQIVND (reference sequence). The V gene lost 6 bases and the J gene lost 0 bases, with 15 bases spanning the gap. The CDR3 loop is CASRASAFPSYEQYF. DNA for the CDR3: TGTGCCAGTAGAGCGTCAGCGTTTCCCTCCTACGAGCAGTACTTC. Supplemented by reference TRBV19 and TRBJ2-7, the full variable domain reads DGGITQSPKYLFRKEGQNVTLSCEQNLNHDAMYWYRQDPGQGLRLIYYSQIVNDFQKGDIAEGYSVSREKKESFPLTVTSAQKNPTAFYLCASRASAFPSYEQYFGPGTRLTVT.

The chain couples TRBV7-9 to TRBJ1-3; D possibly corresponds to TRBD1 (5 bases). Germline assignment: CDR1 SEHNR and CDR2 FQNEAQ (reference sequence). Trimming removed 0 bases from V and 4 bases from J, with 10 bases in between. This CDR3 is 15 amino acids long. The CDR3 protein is CASSLAGASGNTIYF. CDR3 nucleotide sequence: TGTGCCAGCAGCTTAGCAGGGGCTTCCGGAAACACCATATATTTT. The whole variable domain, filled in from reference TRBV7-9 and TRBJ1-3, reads DTGVSQNPRHKITKRGQNVTFRCDPISEHNRLYWYRQTLGQGPEFLTYFQNEAQLEKSRLLSDRFSAERPKGSFSTLEIQRTEQGDSAMYLCASSLAGASGNTIYFGEGSWLTVV.

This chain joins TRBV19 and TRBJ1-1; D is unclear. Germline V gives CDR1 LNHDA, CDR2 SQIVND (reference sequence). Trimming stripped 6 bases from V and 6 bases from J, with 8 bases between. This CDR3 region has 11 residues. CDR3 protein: CASRRRSEAFF. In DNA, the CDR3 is TGTGCCAGTAGGAGGAGATCTGAAGCTTTCTTT.